These T cell receptor beta chains were read from a single sample in a study of T cell responses to AZD1222 COVID-19 vaccine. Profiled with immunoSEQ multiplex PCR; TCRdb holds only in-frame clones, not every one. The sample records some 110,000 clones, approximately 83% being singletons. The sample consisted of peripheral blood, taken on day 0 of MenACWY control vaccination. The receptors were gathered from an adult in good health. CDR3s include the opening cysteine and the closing phenylalanine or tryptophan. Each record gives: V gene, clone size, J gene, D gene, CDR3 DNA, CDR3 protein. D genes are given only for firm matches. Clone size is given for some rows only: seen once, a few or many times, or a class if the clone is expanded.

V gene: TRBV5-1
clone size: NA
J gene: TRBJ2-2
D gene: NA
CDR3 DNA: TGCGCCAGCAGCTTGGGACGGGGAAATCCCGGGGAGCTGTTTTTT
CDR3 protein: CASSLGRGNPGELFF

V gene: TRBV7-2
clone size: NA
J gene: TRBJ1-3
D gene: NA
CDR3 DNA: TGTGCCAGCAGCCCTTCTGTTGGAAACACCATATATTTT
CDR3 protein: CASSPSVGNTIYF

V gene: TRBV5-4
clone size: NA
J gene: TRBJ2-2
D gene: NA
CDR3 DNA: TGTGCCAGCGGGGAACCGAACACCGGGGAGCTGTTTTTT
CDR3 protein: CASGEPNTGELFF

V gene: TRBV3-1/TRBV3-2
clone size: NA
J gene: TRBJ2-2
D gene: NA
CDR3 DNA: TGTGCCAGCAGCCAAGGGTATAGTACGGACGGAGACACCGGGGAGCTGTTTTTT
CDR3 protein: CASSQGYSTDGDTGELFF

V gene: TRBV5-6
clone size: once
J gene: TRBJ2-3
D gene: NA
CDR3 DNA: TGTGCCAGCAGCTCCTTCGGGGACACAGATACGCAGTATTTT
CDR3 protein: CASSSFGDTDTQYF

V gene: TRBV2
clone size: few
J gene: TRBJ2-1
D gene: TRBD2
CDR3 DNA: TGTGCCAGCAGTGAAAGGGACTACCACAATGAGCAGTTCTTC
CDR3 protein: CASSERDYHNEQFF

V gene: TRBV28
clone size: NA
J gene: TRBJ1-2
D gene: TRBD1
CDR3 DNA: TGTGCCAGCAGTCTGCTCGGGACAGGGCCTAGTGGCTACACCTTC
CDR3 protein: CASSLLGTGPSGYTF

V gene: TRBV19
clone size: few
J gene: TRBJ2-5
D gene: NA
CDR3 DNA: TGTGCCAGTAGTAACGGACAGAACCTCCAAGAGACCCAGTACTTC
CDR3 protein: CASSNGQNLQETQYF

V gene: TRBV10-1
clone size: once
J gene: TRBJ1-2
D gene: TRBD1
CDR3 DNA: TGCGCCAGCAGTGAGTCACCGACAGGGTCTGTCTATGGCTACACCTTC
CDR3 protein: CASSESPTGSVYGYTF

V gene: TRBV27
clone size: NA
J gene: TRBJ2-3
D gene: NA
CDR3 DNA: TGTGCCAGCAGTTTAGATAGGAGCAGAACCACAGATACGCAGTATTTT
CDR3 protein: CASSLDRSRTTDTQYF

V gene: TRBV9
clone size: few
J gene: TRBJ1-1
D gene: NA
CDR3 DNA: TGTGCCAGCAGCGTAGTGTCTCCCAGGAAAGGGACTGAAGCTTTCTTT
CDR3 protein: CASSVVSPRKGTEAFF

V gene: TRBV4-2
clone size: NA
J gene: TRBJ1-6
D gene: NA
CDR3 DNA: TGTGCCAGCAGCCAAGGGGGGGGCCCTAGCTTCGGTAATTCACCCCTCCACTTT
CDR3 protein: CASSQGGGPSFGNSPLHF

V gene: TRBV21-1
clone size: NA
J gene: TRBJ1-1
D gene: NA
CDR3 DNA: TGTGCCAGCAGCAAAGAGGGCTGCACTGAAGCTTTCTTT
CDR3 protein: CASSKEGCTEAFF

V gene: TRBV9
clone size: NA
J gene: TRBJ1-3
D gene: NA
CDR3 DNA: TGTGCCAGCAGGGGGCCTGGAAACACCATATATTTT
CDR3 protein: CASRGPGNTIYF

V gene: TRBV7-8
clone size: NA
J gene: TRBJ1-1
D gene: NA
CDR3 DNA: TGTGCCAGCAGCTGGGGCGCTTACCCGAACACTGAAGCTTTCTTT
CDR3 protein: CASSWGAYPNTEAFF

V gene: TRBV3-1/TRBV3-2
clone size: NA
J gene: TRBJ1-2
D gene: TRBD1
CDR3 DNA: TGTGCCAGCAGCCGGGGACAGACTTCTTCTAACTATGGCTACACCTTC
CDR3 protein: CASSRGQTSSNYGYTF

V gene: TRBV6-6
clone size: NA
J gene: TRBJ1-5
D gene: TRBD1
CDR3 DNA: TGTGCCAGCCGACAGGGCCCGGAGAGCAATCAGCCCCAGCATTTT
CDR3 protein: CASRQGPESNQPQHF

V gene: TRBV9
clone size: NA
J gene: TRBJ2-5
D gene: TRBD2
CDR3 DNA: TGTGCCAGCAGCGTTAGACCGGGACTAGCGGTGACCCAGTACTTC
CDR3 protein: CASSVRPGLAVTQYF

V gene: TRBV7-2
clone size: NA
J gene: TRBJ1-5
D gene: NA
CDR3 DNA: TGTGCCAGCAGCGAAGGCGTGGGCAATCAGCCCCAGCATTTT
CDR3 protein: CASSEGVGNQPQHF